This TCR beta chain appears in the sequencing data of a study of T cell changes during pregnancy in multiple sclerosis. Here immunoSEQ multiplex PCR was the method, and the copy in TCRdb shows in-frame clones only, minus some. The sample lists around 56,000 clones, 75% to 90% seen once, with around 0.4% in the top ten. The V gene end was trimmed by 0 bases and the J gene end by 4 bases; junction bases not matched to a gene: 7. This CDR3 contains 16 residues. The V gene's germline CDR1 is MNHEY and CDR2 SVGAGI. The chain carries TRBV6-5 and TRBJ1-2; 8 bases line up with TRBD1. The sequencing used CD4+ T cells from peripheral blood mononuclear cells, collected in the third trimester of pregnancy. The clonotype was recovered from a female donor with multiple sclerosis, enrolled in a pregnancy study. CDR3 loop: CASSYSYRTGGYGYTF. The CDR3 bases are TGTGCCAGCAGTTACTCGTACCGCACAGGGGGCTATGGCTACACCTTC.